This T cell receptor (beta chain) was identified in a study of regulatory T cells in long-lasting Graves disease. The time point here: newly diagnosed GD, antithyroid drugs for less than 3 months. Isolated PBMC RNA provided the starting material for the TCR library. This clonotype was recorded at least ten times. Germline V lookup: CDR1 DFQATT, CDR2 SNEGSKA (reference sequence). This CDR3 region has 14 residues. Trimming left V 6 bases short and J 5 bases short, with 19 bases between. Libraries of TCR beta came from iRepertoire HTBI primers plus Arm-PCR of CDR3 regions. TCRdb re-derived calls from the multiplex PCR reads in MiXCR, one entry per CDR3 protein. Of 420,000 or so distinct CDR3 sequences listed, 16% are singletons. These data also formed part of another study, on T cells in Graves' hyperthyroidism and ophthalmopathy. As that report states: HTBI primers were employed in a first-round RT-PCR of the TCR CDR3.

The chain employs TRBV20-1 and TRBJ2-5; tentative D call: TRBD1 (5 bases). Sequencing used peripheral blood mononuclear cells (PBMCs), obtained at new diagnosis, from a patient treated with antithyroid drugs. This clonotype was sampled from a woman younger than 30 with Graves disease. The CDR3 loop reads CSASHATAQETQYF. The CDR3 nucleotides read TGCAGTGCGAGCCACGCGACAGCCCAGGAGACCCAGTACTTC.